These T cell receptor beta chains were read from a single sample in a study of OX40 agonist ivuxolimab in advanced cancers. Data came from immunoSEQ multiplex PCR; TCRdb stores just in-frame clones and leaves some out. This table has 45,000 to 65,000 clones, 60% to 80% appearing once. This sample comprised CD4+ or CD8+ T cells sorted from blood, obtained in a trial of the OX40 agonist ivuxolimab. These receptor sequences come from an adult with an advanced solid tumor such as melanoma, head and neck, liver or kidney cancer. Each CDR3 is given with its conserved first and last residue. D genes are given only for firm matches. Clone size, where shown, is once, few, many, or a class for clones that have expanded.

J gene: TRBJ1-1
D gene: TRBD1
V gene: TRBV2
clone size: NA
CDR3 protein: CASRRDRGSNTEAFF
CDR3 DNA: TGTGCCAGCAGGAGGGACAGGGGATCGAACACTGAAGCTTTCTTT

J gene: TRBJ2-7
D gene: NA
V gene: TRBV15
clone size: NA
CDR3 protein: CATSRELYGGAYEQYF
CDR3 DNA: TGTGCCACCAGCAGAGAGTTGTACGGAGGGGCCTACGAGCAGTACTTC

J gene: TRBJ1-1
D gene: TRBD1
V gene: TRBV27
clone size: NA
CDR3 protein: CASSPNRGRNTEAFF
CDR3 DNA: TGTGCCAGCAGTCCCAACAGGGGAAGGAACACTGAAGCTTTCTTT

J gene: TRBJ2-3
D gene: NA
V gene: TRBV2
clone size: NA
CDR3 protein: CASSEEGPAGDTQYF
CDR3 DNA: TGTGCCAGCAGTGAGGAGGGCCCCGCGGGAGATACGCAGTATTTT

J gene: TRBJ1-4
D gene: NA
V gene: TRBV7-2
clone size: NA
CDR3 protein: CASSLAIGSYNEKLFF
CDR3 DNA: TGTGCCAGCAGCTTAGCGATCGGCAGTTACAATGAAAAACTGTTTTTT

J gene: TRBJ1-1
D gene: TRBD1
V gene: TRBV11-2
clone size: NA
CDR3 protein: CASSPQGGLTEAFF
CDR3 DNA: TGTGCCAGCAGCCCACAAGGGGGCCTCACTGAAGCTTTCTTT

J gene: TRBJ1-2
D gene: NA
V gene: TRBV14
clone size: NA
CDR3 protein: CASSSWSGKTYGYTF
CDR3 DNA: TGTGCCAGCAGCTCATGGTCTGGAAAGACCTATGGCTACACCTTC

J gene: TRBJ2-7
D gene: TRBD1
V gene: TRBV7-9
clone size: NA
CDR3 protein: CASSGQGAFAYEQYF
CDR3 DNA: TGTGCCAGCAGCGGACAGGGGGCGTTTGCCTACGAGCAGTACTTC

J gene: TRBJ2-1
D gene: NA
V gene: TRBV2
clone size: NA
CDR3 protein: CARNRGGDEQFF
CDR3 DNA: TGTGCCAGAAACAGGGGGGGTGATGAGCAGTTCTTC

J gene: TRBJ2-5
D gene: NA
V gene: TRBV7-2
clone size: NA
CDR3 protein: CASSLTRVPQETQYF
CDR3 DNA: TGTGCCAGCAGCTTAACCCGGGTCCCTCAAGAGACCCAGTACTTC

J gene: TRBJ1-2
D gene: NA
V gene: TRBV19
clone size: NA
CDR3 protein: CASTREDRPAGYGYTF
CDR3 DNA: TGTGCCAGTACCCGAGAGGACCGCCCCGCGGGCTATGGCTACACCTTC

J gene: TRBJ2-5
D gene: TRBD2
V gene: TRBV7-8
clone size: NA
CDR3 protein: CASSLAGGEETQYF
CDR3 DNA: TGTGCCAGCAGCTTAGCTGGGGGGGAAGAGACCCAGTACTTC

J gene: TRBJ2-2
D gene: NA
V gene: TRBV19
clone size: NA
CDR3 protein: CASSISRRGTGELFF
CDR3 DNA: TGTGCCAGTAGTATCAGTCGTAGGGGCACCGGGGAGCTGTTTTTT

J gene: TRBJ2-7
D gene: NA
V gene: TRBV6-1
clone size: once
CDR3 protein: CASRGAQGIHEQYF
CDR3 DNA: TGTGCCAGCAGGGGTGCGCAGGGAATCCACGAGCAGTACTTC

J gene: TRBJ1-1
D gene: TRBD1
V gene: TRBV28
clone size: NA
CDR3 protein: CASRAGGGTEAFF
CDR3 DNA: TGTGCCAGCAGAGCAGGGGGCGGGACTGAAGCTTTCTTT

J gene: TRBJ1-2
D gene: NA
V gene: TRBV28
clone size: NA
CDR3 protein: CASSSPTVPYGYTF
CDR3 DNA: TGTGCCAGCAGTTCACCGACAGTCCCCTATGGCTACACCTTC